This paragraph covers one T cell receptor (beta chain) sequence. What it recognizes is unknown. The entry originates in a study of cytomegalovirus exposure and HLA in healthy donors. On the study more broadly: The 120 validation repertoires, a later analysis reported, used the same platform as the approximately 670 repertoires from the first cohort. Findings and limits, study-wide: Researchers catalogued roughly 170 TCR beta chains as cytomegalovirus-associated. Some public TCRs appeared in many individuals, while most sequences were rare.

Clones were read by immunoSEQ multiplex PCR, and TCRdb kept only the in-frame ones, dropping some. Of about 310,000 clones listed, roughly 88% were seen once; the top ten hold approximately 0.9%. With 1 base removed from V and 0 bases from J, the gap between germline ends came to 13 bases. The germline V gene has CDR1 SGHRS and CDR2 YFSETQ. The CDR3 totals 16 residues. The sequence derives from a man aged 25 to 45 in good health and CMV-seronegative. The gene calls are TRBV5-1 and TRBJ1-1, with a possible D match to TRBD1 (5 bases). The specimen sequenced was PBMCs. The CDR3 coding sequence is TGCGCCAGCAGCTTGAGTCAGGGCCCCCTGAACACTGAAGCTTTCTTT. Amino acids: CASSLSQGPLNTEAFF.